Listed here is a single T cell receptor (beta chain). CDR3 length: 15 amino acids. The J segment lost 4 bases and the V segment lost 1 base, leaving 3 bases of the junction unmatched. The germline V gene has CDR1 SGHRS and CDR2 YFSETQ. Per the original methods: Researchers report that nucleated cell counts were estimated from reference gene primer amplification. Generated by immunoSEQ multiplex PCR, the TCRdb table keeps only in-frame clones and is missing some. The DNA gave D and trimming, while V, J and clone size come from that table. This table has 200,000 or so clones, around 79% appearing once. The data were obtained in a study of blood T cell repertoires in COVID-19. Overall study: Both acute and convalescent COVID-19 samples were obtained from the United States, Italy and Spain. PBMCs, B-cell-depleted T cells, or T cells were the source of the cDNA or gDNA that made up the material.

Sequenced: peripheral blood. The source of this sequence is a man in his fifties or sixties with active or convalescent COVID-19. J is TRBJ1-2 and V is TRBV5-1, with TRBD1 matching 11 bases. The CDR3 is CASSLRGQGGYGYTF. DNA of the CDR3: TGCGCCAGCAGCTTGCGGGGACAGGGGGGCTATGGCTACACCTTC.